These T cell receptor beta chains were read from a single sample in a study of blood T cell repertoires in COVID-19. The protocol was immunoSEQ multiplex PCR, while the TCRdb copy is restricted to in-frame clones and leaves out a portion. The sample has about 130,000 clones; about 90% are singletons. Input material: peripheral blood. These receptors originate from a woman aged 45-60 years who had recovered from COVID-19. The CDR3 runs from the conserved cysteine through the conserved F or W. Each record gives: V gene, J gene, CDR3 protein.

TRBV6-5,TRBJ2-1,CASSYEKRQRGEQFF
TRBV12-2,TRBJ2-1,CASRPWAGGEQFF
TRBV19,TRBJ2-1,CASSKDLGAEGEQFF
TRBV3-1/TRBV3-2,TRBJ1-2,CASSRRGGYTF
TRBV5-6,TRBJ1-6,CASSLLGGMGSPLHF
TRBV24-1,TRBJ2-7,CATWSSGSYEQYF
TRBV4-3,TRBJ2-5,CASSLRVAGGDFETQYF
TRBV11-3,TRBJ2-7,CASSLWDRVDEQYF
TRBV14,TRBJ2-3,CASSHVTADTQYF
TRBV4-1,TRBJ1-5,CASRFTRDTNQPQHF
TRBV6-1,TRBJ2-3,CASSEGGQDTQYF
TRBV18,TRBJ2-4,CASSPTLVRGGAKNIQYF
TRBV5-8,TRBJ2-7,CASSDSVFGTPLFYEQYF
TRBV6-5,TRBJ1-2,CASRPHPLTYGYTF
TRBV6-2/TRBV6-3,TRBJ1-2,CASSDSHLTGGSRLYGYTF
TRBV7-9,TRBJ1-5,CASSPGTGDQPQHF
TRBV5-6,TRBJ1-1,CASSLFSGGPTTMNTEAFF
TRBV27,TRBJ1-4,CASSFRNGEKLFF
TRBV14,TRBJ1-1,CASSQRGGYGEAFF
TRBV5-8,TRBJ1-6,CAGSGGFSPLHF
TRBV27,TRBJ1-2,CASSFLRSTGLRGYTF
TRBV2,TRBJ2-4,CASSEAGRGYF
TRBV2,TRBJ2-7,CASSGGHRVLYEQYF
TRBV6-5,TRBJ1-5,CASGGGYGNQPQHF
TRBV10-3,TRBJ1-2,CAITGTGSNYGYTF
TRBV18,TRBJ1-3,CASSVDRPIGNTIYF
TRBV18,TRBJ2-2,CASSSFFVRDSHTGELFF
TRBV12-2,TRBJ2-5,CASRLVRETQYF
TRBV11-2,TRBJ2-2,CASSRVPDRGGELFF
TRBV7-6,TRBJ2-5,CASSLGGVKTQYF
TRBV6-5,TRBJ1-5,CASRHTGGNQPQHF
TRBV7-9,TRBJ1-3,CASSSGQPNSGNTIYF
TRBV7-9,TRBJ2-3,CASSFAGEDLREYF
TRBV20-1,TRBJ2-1,CSASSGPYNEQFF
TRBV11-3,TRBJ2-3,CASSLGLTDTQYF
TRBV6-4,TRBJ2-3,CASAPGTSGDTQYF
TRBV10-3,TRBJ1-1,CAAGQGAAEAFF
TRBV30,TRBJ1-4,CALTGGANEKLFF
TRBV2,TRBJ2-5,CASSKGGLGETQYF
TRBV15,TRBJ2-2,CATSRDRQTGELFF
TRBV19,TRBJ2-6,CASSIALFGANVLTF
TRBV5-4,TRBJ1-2,CASSFGRVDYGYTF
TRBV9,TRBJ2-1,CASRPLSSYNEQFF
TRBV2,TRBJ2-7,CASRALAGHHEQYF
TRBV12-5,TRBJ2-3,CASGLLRLAGPDTQYF
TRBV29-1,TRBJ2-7,CSVLLADPPAPYEQYF